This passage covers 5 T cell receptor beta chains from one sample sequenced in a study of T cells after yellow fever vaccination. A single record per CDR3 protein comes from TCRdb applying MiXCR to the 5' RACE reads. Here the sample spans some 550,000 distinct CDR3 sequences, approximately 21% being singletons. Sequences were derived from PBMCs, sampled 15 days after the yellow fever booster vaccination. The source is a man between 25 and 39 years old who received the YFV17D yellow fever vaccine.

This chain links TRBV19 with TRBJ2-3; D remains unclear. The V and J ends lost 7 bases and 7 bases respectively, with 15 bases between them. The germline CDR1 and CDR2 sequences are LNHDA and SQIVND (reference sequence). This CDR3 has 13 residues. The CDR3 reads CASISGPANTQYF. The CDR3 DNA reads TGTGCCAGTATTAGTGGACCAGCCAATACGCAGTATTTT.

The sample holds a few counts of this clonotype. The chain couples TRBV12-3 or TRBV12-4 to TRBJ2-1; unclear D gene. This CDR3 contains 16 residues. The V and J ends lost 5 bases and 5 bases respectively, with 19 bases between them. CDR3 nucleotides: TGTGCCAGCAGTCCCGCTTTTCCGGTGTCTCACAATGAGCAGTTCTTC. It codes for CASSPAFPVSHNEQFF.

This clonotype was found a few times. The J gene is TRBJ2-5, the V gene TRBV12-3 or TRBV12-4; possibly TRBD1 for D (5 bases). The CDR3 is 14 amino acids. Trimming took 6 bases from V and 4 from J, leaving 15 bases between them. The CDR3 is CASSPKGLGETQYF. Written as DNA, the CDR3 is TGTGCCAGCAGCCCCAAGGGGTTGGGAGAGACCCAGTACTTC.

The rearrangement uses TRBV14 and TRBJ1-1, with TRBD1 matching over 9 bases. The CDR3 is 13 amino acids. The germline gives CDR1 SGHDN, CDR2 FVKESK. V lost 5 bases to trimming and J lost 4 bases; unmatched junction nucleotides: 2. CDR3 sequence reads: CASSWDRVTEAFF. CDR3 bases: TGTGCCAGCAGCTGGGACAGGGTCACTGAAGCTTTCTTT. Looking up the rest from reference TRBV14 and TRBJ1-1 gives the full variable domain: EAGVTQFPSHSVIEKGQTVTLRCDPISGHDNLYWYRRVMGKEIKFLLHFVKESKQDESGMPNNRFLAERTGGTYSTLKVQPAELEDSGVYFCASSWDRVTEAFFGQGTRLTVV.

As DNA, the CDR3 is TGTGCCAGCAGCTTTGATGGCTACACCTTC. Protein sequence: CASSFDGYTF. V is TRBV7-9 and J is TRBJ1-2; D unclear. CDR1 SEHNR and CDR2 FQNEAQ come from the germline V gene (reference sequence). Trimming pared 3 bases from V and 6 bases from J, leaving 2 bases between. The CDR3 totals 10 residues.